The 6 T cell receptor beta chains below were found in one sample sequenced in a study of blood T cell repertoires in COVID-19. Method: immunoSEQ multiplex PCR; TCRdb's copy keeps in-frame clones and lacks some. The sample shows about 340,000 clones, about 90% of them seen only once. The sequenced sample was peripheral blood. The receptors derive from a woman in her 70s with COVID-19, enrolled during active disease.

The genes are TRBV28 and TRBJ1-2, with D tentatively TRBD1 (5 bases). V was clipped by 3 bases and J by 2 bases, with 10 bases between them. The CDR3 loop spans 14 amino acids. Germline V lookup: CDR1 MDHEN, CDR2 SYDVKM. The CDR3 DNA sequence: TGTGCCAGCAGTTTCGGAGGGACCAACTATGGCTACACCTTC. Residues: CASSFGGTNYGYTF.

The chain recombines TRBV6-6 with TRBJ2-3; 10 nucleotides agree with TRBD2. V trimming: 4 bases; J trimming: 4 bases; junction bases outside the gene matches: 2. The CDR3 totals 14 residues. Germline V gene lookup returns CDR1 MNHNY and CDR2 SVGAGI (reference sequence). CDR3 nucleotides: TGTGCCAGCAGTTTCGGACTAGCGGCAGATACGCAGTATTTT. Amino acids: CASSFGLAADTQYF.

The chain is built from TRBV6-6 and TRBJ2-3; no reliable D call. The CDR3 covers 14 residues. Trimming removed 2 bases at V and 6 bases at J, with 12 bases between. Germline V gives CDR1 MNHNY, CDR2 SVGAGI (reference sequence). The CDR3 sequence is CASSYRRGVDTQYF. CDR3 DNA sequence: TGTGCCAGCAGTTACAGGAGAGGCGTCGATACGCAGTATTTT.

The genes are TRBV7-9 and TRBJ2-7, with 11 nucleotides matching TRBD2. This CDR3 is 13 amino acids long. The J segment lost 7 bases and the V segment lost 4 bases, leaving 3 bases of the junction unmatched. CDR1 and CDR2 (germline): SEHNR, FQNEAQ (reference sequence). The CDR3 loop is CASSSRTSGEQYF. In DNA form, the CDR3 reads TGTGCCAGCAGCTCGCGGACTAGCGGGGAGCAGTACTTC.

The table lists this clone with a count of one. The chain employs TRBV5-1 and TRBJ2-2; 12 bases agree with TRBD2. In germline, CDR1 is SGHRS, CDR2 YFSETQ. Trimming at V came to 4 bases and at J to 0 bases, leaving 4 bases not matched to a gene. CDR3 length: 17 amino acids. The chain's CDR3 is CASSERLAGANTGELFF. CDR3 DNA: TGCGCCAGCAGCGAGCGACTAGCGGGGGCGAACACCGGGGAGCTGTTTTTT. Together with reference TRBV5-1 and TRBJ2-2, the CDR3 gives the full variable domain: KAGVTQTPRYLIKTRGQQVTLSCSPISGHRSVSWYQQTPGQGLQFLFEYFSETQRNKGNFPGRFSGRQFSNSRSEMNVSTLELGDSALYLCASSERLAGANTGELFFGEGSRLTVL.

This clone has a single count. The chain links TRBV12-3 or TRBV12-4 to TRBJ1-2; TRBD1 matches 8 bases. This CDR3 has 12 residues. After removal of 8 bases from V and 4 bases from J, the junction contained 3 bases not matched to a gene. CDR3 protein: CASSTGVYGYTF. The CDR3, as DNA: TGTGCCAGCTCGACAGGGGTCTATGGCTACACCTTC.